The rows below give T cell receptor beta chains drawn from one sample of a study of T cell changes during pregnancy in multiple sclerosis. Data came from immunoSEQ multiplex PCR; TCRdb stores just in-frame clones and leaves some out. The sample gives around 34,000 clones, approximately 94% of which show up once; 0.39% is in the top ten. The input for sequencing was CD4+ T cells from peripheral blood mononuclear cells, taken in the second trimester of pregnancy. Every receptor here comes from a female donor with multiple sclerosis, enrolled in a pregnancy study. Each CDR3 is given with its conserved first and last residue. Fields, in order: J gene, V gene, CDR3 length, CDR3 protein.

TRBJ1-5 | TRBV27 | 13 | CASRQGGNQPQHF
TRBJ1-1 | TRBV12-5 | 11 | CASGFYNEAFF
TRBJ1-2 | TRBV2 | 10 | CASSETGYTF
TRBJ2-1 | TRBV7-3 | 16 | CASSLLARHSYNEQFF
TRBJ1-4 | TRBV6-1 | 13 | CAVQLATNEKLFF
TRBJ2-7 | TRBV6-1 | 15 | CASRPTSGGVWEQYF
TRBJ2-2 | TRBV28 | 16 | CASSSTGGENTGELFF
TRBJ2-7 | TRBV6-5 | 14 | CASSYRPTYYEQYF
TRBJ1-6 | TRBV19 | 15 | CASSIGGLDNSPLHF
TRBJ2-4 | TRBV10-3 | 14 | CATTQGTTQNIQYF
TRBJ1-2 | TRBV7-3 | 13 | CASSLSQAYGYTF
TRBJ2-2 | TRBV11-2 | 16 | CASSPTRTINTGELFF
TRBJ2-1 | TRBV4-2 | 13 | CASSQDLVNEQFF
TRBJ1-2 | TRBV5-1 | 12 | CASSFGGDGYTF
TRBJ1-4 | TRBV30 | 15 | CAWSRIGATNEKLFF
TRBJ2-7 | TRBV6-6 | 11 | CASTAYYEQYF
TRBJ1-1 | TRBV6-1 | 14 | CASRGPGQGSMAFF
TRBJ1-6 | TRBV11-1 | 15 | CASSFYRDSNSPLHF
TRBJ2-7 | TRBV5-1 | 14 | CASSLSVGAREQYF
TRBJ1-2 | TRBV5-1 | 14 | CASSLAMGEDGYTF
TRBJ2-1 | TRBV5-1 | 17 | CASSSGLAGSSYNEQFF
TRBJ2-5 | TRBV6-1 | 16 | CASSELERGVQETQYF
TRBJ1-5 | TRBV6-6 | 16 | CASSLDRGQRNQPQHF
TRBJ2-1 | TRBV6-1 | 14 | CAIYTSGRLNEQFF
TRBJ1-3 | TRBV4-2 | 16 | CASSQGGGFSGNTIYF
TRBJ1-2 | TRBV7-9 | 15 | CASSLATALRHGYTF
TRBJ1-1 | TRBV6-5 | 14 | CASSYPGQGTEAFF
TRBJ1-2 | TRBV10-3 | 13 | CAISKDRDGGYTF
TRBJ1-2 | TRBV7-2 | 16 | CASSAQPGQVTYGYTF
TRBJ1-2 | TRBV6-1 | 14 | CASSERDPNYGYTF
TRBJ1-4 | TRBV14 | 14 | CASSGTGVEEKLFF
TRBJ1-2 | TRBV4-3 | 14 | CASSQDLIVYGYTF
TRBJ2-7 | TRBV28 | 15 | CASSLGGGRSYEQYF
TRBJ2-3 | TRBV5-1 | 15 | CASSTRGGGTDTQYF
TRBJ2-7 | TRBV7-6 | 15 | CASSPLAGSSYEQYF
TRBJ1-5 | TRBV2 | 13 | CASSGTGNQPQHF
TRBJ2-2 | TRBV5-1 | 14 | CATTPGTNTGELFF
TRBJ2-4 | TRBV7-9 | 18 | CASSFWLAGGKAKNIQYF
TRBJ1-5 | TRBV6-5 | 13 | CASSVNGNQPQHF
TRBJ2-5 | TRBV18 | 14 | CASSPLGASETQYF
TRBJ1-1 | TRBV12-5 | 14 | CASGASGTGGEAFF
TRBJ1-5 | TRBV11-2 | 15 | CASSPVGGDNQPQHF
TRBJ2-2 | TRBV6-6 | 16 | CASSPTGTLNTGELFF
TRBJ2-1 | TRBV11-2 | 14 | CASSLGTSPNEQFF
TRBJ1-2 | TRBV25-1 | 14 | CASSEQGPNYGYTF